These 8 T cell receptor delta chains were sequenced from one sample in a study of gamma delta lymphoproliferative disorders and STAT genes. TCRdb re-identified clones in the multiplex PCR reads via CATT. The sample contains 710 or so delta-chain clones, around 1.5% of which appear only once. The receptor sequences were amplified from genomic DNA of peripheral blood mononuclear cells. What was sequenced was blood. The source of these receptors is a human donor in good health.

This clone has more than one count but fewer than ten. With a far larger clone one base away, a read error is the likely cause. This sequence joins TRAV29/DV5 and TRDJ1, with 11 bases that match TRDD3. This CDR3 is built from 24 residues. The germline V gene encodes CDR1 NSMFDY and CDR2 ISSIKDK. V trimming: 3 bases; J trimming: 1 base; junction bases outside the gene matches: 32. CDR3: CAANDGLPGELRLGDTFPTDKLIF. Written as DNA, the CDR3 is TGTGCAGCAAACGACGGCCTTCCGGGGGAATTGCGCCTGGGGGATACCTTCCCCACCGATAAACTCATCTTT.

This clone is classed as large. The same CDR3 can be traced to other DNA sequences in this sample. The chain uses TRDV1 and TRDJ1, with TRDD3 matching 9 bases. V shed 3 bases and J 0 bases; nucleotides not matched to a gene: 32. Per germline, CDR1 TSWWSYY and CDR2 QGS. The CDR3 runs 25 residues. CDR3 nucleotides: TGTGCTCTTGGGGACTATTCGTCCGGACCTACGACTGGGGTCACTGGGGGACCAGACACCGATAAACTCATCTTT. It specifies CALGDYSSGPTTGVTGGPDTDKLIF.

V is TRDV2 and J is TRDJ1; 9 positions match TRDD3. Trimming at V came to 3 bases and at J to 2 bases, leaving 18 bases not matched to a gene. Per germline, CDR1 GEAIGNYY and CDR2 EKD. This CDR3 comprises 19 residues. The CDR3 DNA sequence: TGTGCCTGTGACTCTCTTGGAGTACTGGGGGAACCTCTAACCGATAAACTCATCTTT. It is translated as CACDSLGVLGEPLTDKLIF.

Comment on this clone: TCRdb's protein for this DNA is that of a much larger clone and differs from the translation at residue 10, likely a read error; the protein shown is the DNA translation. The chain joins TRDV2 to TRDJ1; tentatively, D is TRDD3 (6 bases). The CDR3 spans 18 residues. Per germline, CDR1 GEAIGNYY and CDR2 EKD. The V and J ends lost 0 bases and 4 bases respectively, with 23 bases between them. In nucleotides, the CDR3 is TGTGCCTGTGACACCCTAGGTACTGGGAGATACGTGGGCGATAAACTCATCTTT. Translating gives CACDTLGTGRYVGDKLIF.

The CDR3: CALGERGGGGYPLYTDKLIF. CDR3 in DNA: TGTGCTCTTGGGGAACGGGGGGGGGGGGGATATCCCCTTTACACCGATAAACTCATCTTT. The J gene corresponds to TRDJ1; a V gene call is absent; the table names TRDD3, a call not compared with the DNA. The CDR3 has 20 residues.

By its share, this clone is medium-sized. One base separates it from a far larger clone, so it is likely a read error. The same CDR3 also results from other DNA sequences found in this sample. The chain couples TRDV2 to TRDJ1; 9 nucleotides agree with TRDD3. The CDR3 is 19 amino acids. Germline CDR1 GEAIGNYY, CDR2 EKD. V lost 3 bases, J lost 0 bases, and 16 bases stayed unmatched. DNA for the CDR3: TGTGCCTGTGACTCCCTTGGAGTACTGGGGGAAAAGTACACCGATAAACTCATCTTT. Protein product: CACDSLGVLGEKYTDKLIF.

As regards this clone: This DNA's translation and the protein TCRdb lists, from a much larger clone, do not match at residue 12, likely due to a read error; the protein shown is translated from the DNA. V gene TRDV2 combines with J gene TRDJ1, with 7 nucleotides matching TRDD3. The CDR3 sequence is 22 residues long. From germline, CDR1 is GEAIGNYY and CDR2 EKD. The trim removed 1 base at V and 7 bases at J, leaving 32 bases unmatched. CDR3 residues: CACDTLREPSRCVGEWAGKLIF. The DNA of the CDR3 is TGTGCCTGTGACACTCTTCGGGAGCCAAGTCGGTGTGTGGGGGAGTGGGCCGGTAAACTCATCTTT.

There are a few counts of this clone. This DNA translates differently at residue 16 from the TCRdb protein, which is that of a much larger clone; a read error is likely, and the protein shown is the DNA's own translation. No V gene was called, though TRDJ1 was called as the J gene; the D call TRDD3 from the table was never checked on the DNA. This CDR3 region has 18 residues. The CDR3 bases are TGTGCCTCAGCCTTAGGTAAACTGGGGGATATGAATACCGATAAATTCATCTTT. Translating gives CASALGKLGDMNTDKFIF.